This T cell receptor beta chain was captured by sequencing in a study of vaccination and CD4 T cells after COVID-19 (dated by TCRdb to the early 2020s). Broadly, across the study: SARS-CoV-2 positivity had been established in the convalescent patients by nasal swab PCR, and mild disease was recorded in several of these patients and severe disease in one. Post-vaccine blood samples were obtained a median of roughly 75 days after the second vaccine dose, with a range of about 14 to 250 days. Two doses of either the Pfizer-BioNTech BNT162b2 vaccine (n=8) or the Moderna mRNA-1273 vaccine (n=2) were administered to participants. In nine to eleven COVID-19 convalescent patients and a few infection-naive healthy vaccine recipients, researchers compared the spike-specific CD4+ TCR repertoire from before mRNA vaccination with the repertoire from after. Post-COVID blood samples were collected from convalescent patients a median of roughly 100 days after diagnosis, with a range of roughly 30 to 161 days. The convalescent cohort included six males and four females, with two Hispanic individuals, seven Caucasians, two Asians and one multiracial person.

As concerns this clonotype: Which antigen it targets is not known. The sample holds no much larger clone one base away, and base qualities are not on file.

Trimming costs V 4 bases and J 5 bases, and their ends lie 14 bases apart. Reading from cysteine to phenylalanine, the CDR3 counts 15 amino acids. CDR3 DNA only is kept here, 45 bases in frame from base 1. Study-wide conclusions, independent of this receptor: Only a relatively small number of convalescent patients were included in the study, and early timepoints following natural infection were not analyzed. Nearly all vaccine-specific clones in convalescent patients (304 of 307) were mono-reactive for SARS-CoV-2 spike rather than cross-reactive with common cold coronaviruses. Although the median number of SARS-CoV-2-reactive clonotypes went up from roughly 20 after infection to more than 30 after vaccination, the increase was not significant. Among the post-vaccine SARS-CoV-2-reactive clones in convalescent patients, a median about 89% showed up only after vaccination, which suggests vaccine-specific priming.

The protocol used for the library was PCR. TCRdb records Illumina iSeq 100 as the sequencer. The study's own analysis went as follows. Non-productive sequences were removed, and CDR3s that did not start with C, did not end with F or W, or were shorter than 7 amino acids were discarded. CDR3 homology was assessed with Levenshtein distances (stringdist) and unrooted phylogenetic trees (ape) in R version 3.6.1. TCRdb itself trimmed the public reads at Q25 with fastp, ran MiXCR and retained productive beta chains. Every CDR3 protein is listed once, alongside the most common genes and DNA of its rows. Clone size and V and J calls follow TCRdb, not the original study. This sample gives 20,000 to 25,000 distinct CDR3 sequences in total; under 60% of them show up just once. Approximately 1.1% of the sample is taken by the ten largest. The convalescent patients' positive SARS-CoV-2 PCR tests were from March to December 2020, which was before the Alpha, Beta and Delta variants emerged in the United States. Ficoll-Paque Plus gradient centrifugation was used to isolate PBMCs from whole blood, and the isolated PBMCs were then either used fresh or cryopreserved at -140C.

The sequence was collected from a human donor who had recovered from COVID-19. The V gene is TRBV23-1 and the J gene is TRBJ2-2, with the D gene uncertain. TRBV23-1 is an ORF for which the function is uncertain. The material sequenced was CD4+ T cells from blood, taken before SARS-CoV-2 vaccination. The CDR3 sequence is CASSPPLRWTGELFF. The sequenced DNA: TGCGCCAGCAGTCCCCCCTTACGTTGGACCGGGGAGCTGTTTTTT.